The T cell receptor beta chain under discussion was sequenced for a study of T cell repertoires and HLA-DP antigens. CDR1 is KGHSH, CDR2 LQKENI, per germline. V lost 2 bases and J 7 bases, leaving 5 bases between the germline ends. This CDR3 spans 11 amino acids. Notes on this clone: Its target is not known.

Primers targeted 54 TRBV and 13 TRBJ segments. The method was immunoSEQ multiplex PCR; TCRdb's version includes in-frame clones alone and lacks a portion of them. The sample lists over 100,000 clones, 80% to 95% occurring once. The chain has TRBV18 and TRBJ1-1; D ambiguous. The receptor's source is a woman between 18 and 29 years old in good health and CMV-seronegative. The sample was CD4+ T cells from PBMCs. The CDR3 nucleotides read TGTGCCAGCTCACCAGGGGTTGAAGCTTTCTTT. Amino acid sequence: CASSPGVEAFF.